The next 17 T cell receptor beta chains were all read from a single sample in a study of blood T cell repertoires in COVID-19. The data were produced by immunoSEQ multiplex PCR, yet TCRdb's version contains in-frame clones alone and is incomplete. The profile shows 300,000 to 400,000 clones, about 86% of them singletons. The material sequenced was PBMCs or T cells enriched from blood (not recorded which). The receptor set was obtained from a middle-aged woman with acute COVID-19.

The chain employs TRBV6-5 and TRBJ2-3, with 12 bases identical to TRBD2. This CDR3 comprises 16 residues. The V segment lost 4 bases and the J segment 2 bases; nucleotides outside the gene matches: 4. The germline CDR1 and CDR2 sequences are MNHEY and SVGAGI. The CDR3 bases are TGTGCCAGCAGTTCTCCTAGCGGGAGGGACACAGATACGCAGTATTTT. Encoded protein: CASSSPSGRDTDTQYF.

This clone has a single count. This sequence joins TRBV10-3 and TRBJ2-1; 16 positions match TRBD2. Germline loops: CDR1 ENHRY, CDR2 SYGVKD. Trimming removed 11 bases from V and 8 bases from J; junction bases left unmatched: 9. This CDR3 is 15 amino acids long. In DNA, the CDR3 is TGTGCCGTCGGGACTAGCGGGAGGGCCGGGGATGAGCAGTTCTTC. Protein sequence: CAVGTSGRAGDEQFF.

The chain joins TRBV4-3 to TRBJ1-1; TRBD1 might be the D (5 bases). V was pared by 0 bases and J by 4 bases, with 12 bases between. The CDR3 spans 15 residues. CDR1 and CDR2 from the germline V gene are LGHNA and YSLEER. The CDR3 protein is CASSQDRGRGTEAFF. DNA for the CDR3: TGCGCCAGCAGCCAAGATCGCGGGAGGGGCACTGAAGCTTTCTTT.

The J gene is TRBJ1-1, the V gene TRBV6-6, with a weak D call TRBD1 (5 bases). This CDR3 comprises 14 residues. Trimming cost V 6 bases and J 0 bases, with 11 bases left between them. Germline CDR1 is MNHNY and CDR2 is SVGAGI (reference sequence). CDR3 sequence: CASRGQIMNTEAFF. Written as DNA, the CDR3 is TGTGCCAGCAGGGGGCAGATCATGAACACTGAAGCTTTCTTT.

The gene calls are TRBV19 and TRBJ2-6; D is uncertain. V lost 6 bases, J lost 4 bases, and 13 bases lay in between. Germline CDR1 reads LNHDA; CDR2 reads SQIVND (reference sequence). The CDR3 has 15 amino acids. CDR3: CASRRQAWGANVLTF. In DNA, the CDR3 is TGTGCCAGTAGGCGGCAAGCGTGGGGGGCCAACGTCCTGACTTTC.

The V call is TRBV6-2 or TRBV6-3, the J call TRBJ2-7; the D is unclear. Germline CDR1 MNHEY, CDR2 SVGEGT. The CDR3 loop spans 14 amino acids. The V end lost 5 bases, the J end lost 2 bases, and 13 bases lay between the germline ends. Here the CDR3 reads CASSLMVATYEQYF. CDR3 coding DNA: TGTGCCAGCAGTCTCATGGTAGCAACCTACGAGCAGTACTTC.

This clone was counted a single time. J is TRBJ2-1 and V is TRBV2, with TRBD2 as a possible D gene (6 bases). Germline V gene data show CDR1 as SNHLY and CDR2 as FYNNEI. Trimming left V 3 bases short and J 5 bases short, with 20 bases between. The CDR3 contains 17 residues. CDR3 loop: CASSDSPGGKGHNEQFF. The CDR3 coding sequence is TGTGCCAGCAGTGACTCTCCCGGGGGAAAGGGACACAATGAGCAGTTCTTC.

This clone was seen only once. The V and J genes are TRBV2 and TRBJ1-3; D gene ambiguous. Germline values: CDR1 SNHLY, CDR2 FYNNEI. The CDR3 sequence is 17 residues long. V was cut by 7 bases and J by 2 bases, with 21 bases left in between. The CDR3, as DNA: TGTGCCAGCAAAAAGACTTATCTCGAGAGTACTGGAAACACCATATATTTT. It encodes CASKKTYLESTGNTIYF.

The rearrangement joins TRBV18 to TRBJ2-7, with TRBD2 as a possible D gene (6 bases). Germline loops: CDR1 KGHSH, CDR2 LQKENI. This CDR3 is 14 amino acids long. The ends were cut back, 6 bases at V and 5 bases at J, with 17 bases in the middle. The CDR3 sequence is CASSSGTLRDEQYF. The CDR3 region has the DNA TGTGCCAGCTCTTCCGGGACTCTAAGAGACGAGCAGTACTTC.

The V gene is TRBV19, the J gene TRBJ2-1, with D possibly being TRBD2 (5 bases). Deletions cut 7 bases from V and 8 bases from J, with 12 bases between. The germline gives CDR1 LNHDA, CDR2 SQIVND (reference sequence). This CDR3 has 12 amino acids. The CDR3 here is CASIVRRDEQFF. The CDR3 DNA follows: TGTGCCAGTATTGTGAGGCGGGATGAGCAGTTCTTC.

The chain joins TRBV6-5 to TRBJ2-3; D remains ambiguous. Trimming shortened V by 8 bases and J by 0 bases, and 15 bases separated the two germline ends. The CDR3 spans 15 residues. The V gene's germline CDR1 is MNHEY and CDR2 SVGAGI. This chain's CDR3 is CASRKTVTSTDTQYF. The CDR3 DNA reads TGTGCCAGCCGTAAAACCGTAACTAGCACAGATACGCAGTATTTT.

The CDR3 region is CASRAPGQGMSGYTF. For the CDR3, the DNA is TGTGCCAGCAGAGCTCCGGGACAGGGGATGAGCGGCTACACCTTC. J is TRBJ1-2 and V is TRBV6-5, with 10 bases lining up with TRBD1. Germline V gives CDR1 MNHEY, CDR2 SVGAGI. This CDR3 is built from 15 residues. Trimming cost V 6 bases and J 8 bases; bases outside gene matches: 12.

The chain carries TRBV7-2 and TRBJ2-2; 10 nucleotides align to TRBD2. V shed 5 bases, J shed 2 bases, and the junction held 8 bases outside the gene matches. The CDR3 is 17 residues long. Germline loops: CDR1 SGHTA, CDR2 FQGNSA. The CDR3 sequence: CASSLYRTSGNTGELFF. The DNA for the CDR3 is TGTGCCAGCAGCCTATACCGGACTAGCGGTAACACCGGGGAGCTGTTTTTT.

This chain connects TRBV7-2 to TRBJ2-3; TRBD1 agrees at 11 bases. The CDR3 covers 16 residues. CDR1 is SGHTA and CDR2 is FQGNSA in the germline V gene. The V and J ends lost 0 bases and 5 bases, in that order; junction bases with no gene match: 4. This chain's CDR3 is CASSLARTGGLDTQYF. The CDR3 DNA reads as TGTGCCAGCAGCTTAGCCCGGACAGGGGGCTTAGATACGCAGTATTTT. Full variable domain (remainder filled in from reference TRBV7-2 and TRBJ2-3): GAGVSQSPSNKVTEKGKDVELRCDPISGHTALYWYRQSLGQGLEFLIYFQGNSAPDKSGLPSDRFSAERTGGSVSTLTIQRTQQEDSAVYLCASSLARTGGLDTQYFGPGTRLTVL.

This chain joins TRBV7-2 and TRBJ1-4, with D perhaps matching TRBD1 (6 bases). Germline lookup yields CDR1 SGHTA and CDR2 FQGNSA. The CDR3 contains 16 residues. V gave up 2 bases and J gave up 4 bases, with 14 bases separating them. The CDR3 region has the DNA TGTGCCAGCAGCTTAAATCAGGGAGGGGGTAATGAAAAACTGTTTTTT. Residues: CASSLNQGGGNEKLFF.

The rearrangement joins TRBV11-1 to TRBJ2-2; D is ambiguous. This CDR3 is built from 13 residues. From germline, CDR1 is SGHAT and CDR2 FQDESV (reference sequence). Between the trimmed V and J ends, which lost 6 bases and 4 bases, there was a span of 9 bases. CDR3 protein: CASRLEATGELFF. The CDR3 DNA sequence: TGTGCCAGCAGGCTCGAAGCCACCGGGGAGCTGTTTTTT.

The chain recombines TRBV6-6 with TRBJ2-7, with D possibly being TRBD2 (6 bases). The V end lost 4 bases, the J end lost 4 bases, and 11 bases lay between the germline ends. Looked up from germline, CDR1 is MNHNY and CDR2 is SVGAGI (reference sequence). The CDR3 length is 13 residues. CDR3 DNA sequence: TGTGCCAGCAGTTCTAGCGTTTCGTACGAGCAGTACTTC. It codes for CASSSSVSYEQYF.